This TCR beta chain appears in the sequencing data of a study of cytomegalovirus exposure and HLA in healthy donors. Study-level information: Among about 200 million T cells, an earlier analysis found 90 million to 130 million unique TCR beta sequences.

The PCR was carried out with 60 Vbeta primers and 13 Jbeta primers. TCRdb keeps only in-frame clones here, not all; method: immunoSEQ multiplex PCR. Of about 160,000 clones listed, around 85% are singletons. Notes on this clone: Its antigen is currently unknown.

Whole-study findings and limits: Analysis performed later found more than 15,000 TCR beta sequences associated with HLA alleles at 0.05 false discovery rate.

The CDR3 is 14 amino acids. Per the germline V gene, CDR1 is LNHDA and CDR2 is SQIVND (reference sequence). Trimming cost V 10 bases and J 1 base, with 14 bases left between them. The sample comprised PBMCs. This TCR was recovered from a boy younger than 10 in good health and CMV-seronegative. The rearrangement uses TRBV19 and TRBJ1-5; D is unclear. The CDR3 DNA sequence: TGTGCCACCTTAGAGGGAGGGAGCAATCAGCCCCAGCATTTT. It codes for CATLEGGSNQPQHF.